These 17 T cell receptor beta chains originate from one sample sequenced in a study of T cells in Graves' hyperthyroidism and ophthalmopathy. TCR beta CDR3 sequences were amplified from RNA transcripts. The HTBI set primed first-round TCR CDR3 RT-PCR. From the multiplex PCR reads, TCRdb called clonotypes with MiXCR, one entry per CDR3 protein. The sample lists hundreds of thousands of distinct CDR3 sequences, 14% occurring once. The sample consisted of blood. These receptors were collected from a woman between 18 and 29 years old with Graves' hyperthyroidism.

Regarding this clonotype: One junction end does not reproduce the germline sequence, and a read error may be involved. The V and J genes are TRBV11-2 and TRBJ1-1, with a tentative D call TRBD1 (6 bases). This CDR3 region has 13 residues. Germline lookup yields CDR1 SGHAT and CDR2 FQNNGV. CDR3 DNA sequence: TGTGCCAGCAGCTACGGGGGGGGCACTGGAGCTTTCTTT. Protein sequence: CASSYGGGTGAFF.

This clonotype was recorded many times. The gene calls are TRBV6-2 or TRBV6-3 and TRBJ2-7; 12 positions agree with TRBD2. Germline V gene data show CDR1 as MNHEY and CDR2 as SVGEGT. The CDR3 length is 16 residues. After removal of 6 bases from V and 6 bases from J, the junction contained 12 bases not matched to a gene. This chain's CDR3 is CASSPRLAGDGGEQYF. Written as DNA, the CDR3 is TGTGCCAGCAGCCCGAGACTAGCGGGAGACGGGGGCGAGCAGTACTTC.

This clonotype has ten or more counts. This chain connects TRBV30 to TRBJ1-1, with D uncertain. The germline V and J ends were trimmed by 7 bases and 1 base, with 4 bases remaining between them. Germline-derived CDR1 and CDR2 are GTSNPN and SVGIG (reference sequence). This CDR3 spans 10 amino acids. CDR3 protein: CAFRNTEAFF. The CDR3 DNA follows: TGTGCCTTCCGGAACACTGAAGCTTTCTTT.

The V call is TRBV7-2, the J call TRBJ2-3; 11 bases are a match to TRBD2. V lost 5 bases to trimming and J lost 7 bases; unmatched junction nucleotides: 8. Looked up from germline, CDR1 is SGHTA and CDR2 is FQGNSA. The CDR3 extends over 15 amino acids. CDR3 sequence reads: CASSRTTSGSNTQYF. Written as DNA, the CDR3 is TGTGCCAGCAGCCGGACTACTAGCGGGAGCAATACGCAGTATTTT.

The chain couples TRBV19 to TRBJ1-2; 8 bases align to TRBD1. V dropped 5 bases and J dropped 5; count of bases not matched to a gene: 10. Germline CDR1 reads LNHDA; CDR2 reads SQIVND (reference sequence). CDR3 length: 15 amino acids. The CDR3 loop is CASSSTTGTGYGYTF. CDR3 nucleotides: TGTGCCAGTAGTTCAACAACCGGGACAGGATATGGCTACACCTTC.

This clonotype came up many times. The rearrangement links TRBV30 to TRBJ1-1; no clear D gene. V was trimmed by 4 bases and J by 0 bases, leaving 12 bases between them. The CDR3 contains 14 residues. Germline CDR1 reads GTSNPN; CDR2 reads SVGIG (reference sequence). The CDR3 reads CAWNSPGMNTEAFF. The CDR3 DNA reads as TGTGCCTGGAATAGTCCTGGAATGAACACTGAAGCTTTCTTT.

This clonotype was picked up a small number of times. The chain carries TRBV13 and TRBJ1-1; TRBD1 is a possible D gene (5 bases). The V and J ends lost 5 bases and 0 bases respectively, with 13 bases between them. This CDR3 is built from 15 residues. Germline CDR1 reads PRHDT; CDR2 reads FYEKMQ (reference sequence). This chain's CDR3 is CASSPKGILNTEAFF. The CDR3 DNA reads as TGTGCCAGCAGCCCTAAGGGGATACTGAACACTGAAGCTTTCTTT.

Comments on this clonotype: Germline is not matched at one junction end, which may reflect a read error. This CDR3 reads CVSSLTAEEEETQYF. CDR3 nucleotides: TGTGTCAGCAGCTTAACGGCGGAGGAGGAAGAGACCCAGTACTTC. The chain joins TRBV13 to TRBJ2-5; tentatively, D is TRBD2 (5 bases). The CDR3 has 15 amino acids. Germline lookup yields CDR1 PRHDT and CDR2 FYEKMQ (reference sequence).

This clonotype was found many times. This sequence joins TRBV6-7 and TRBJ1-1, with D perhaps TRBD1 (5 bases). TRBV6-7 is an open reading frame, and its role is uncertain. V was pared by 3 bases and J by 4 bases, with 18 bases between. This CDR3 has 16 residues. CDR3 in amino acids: CASSYSLLGRSTEAFF. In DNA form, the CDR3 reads TGTGCCAGCAGTTATAGCCTTTTGGGGCGCAGCACTGAAGCTTTCTTT.

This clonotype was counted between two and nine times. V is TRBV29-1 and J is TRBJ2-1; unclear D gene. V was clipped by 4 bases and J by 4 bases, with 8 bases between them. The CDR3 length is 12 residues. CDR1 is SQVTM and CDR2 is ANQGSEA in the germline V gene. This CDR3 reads CSVVGGYNEQFF. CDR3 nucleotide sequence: TGCAGCGTTGTGGGCGGTTACAATGAGCAGTTCTTC.

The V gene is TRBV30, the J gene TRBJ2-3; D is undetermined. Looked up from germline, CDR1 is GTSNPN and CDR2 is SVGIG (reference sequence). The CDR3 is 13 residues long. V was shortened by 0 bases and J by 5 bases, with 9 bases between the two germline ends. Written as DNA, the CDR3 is TGTGCCTGGAGTGTAATGTATGAAGATACGCAGTATTTT. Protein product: CAWSVMYEDTQYF.

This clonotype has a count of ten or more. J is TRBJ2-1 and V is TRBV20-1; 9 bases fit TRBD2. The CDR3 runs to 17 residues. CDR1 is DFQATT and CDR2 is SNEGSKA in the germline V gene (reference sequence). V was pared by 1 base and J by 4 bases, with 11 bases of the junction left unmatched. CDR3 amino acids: CSARGRPGLAVYNEQFF. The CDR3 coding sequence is TGCAGTGCTAGAGGGAGGCCGGGACTAGCCGTATACAATGAGCAGTTCTTC.

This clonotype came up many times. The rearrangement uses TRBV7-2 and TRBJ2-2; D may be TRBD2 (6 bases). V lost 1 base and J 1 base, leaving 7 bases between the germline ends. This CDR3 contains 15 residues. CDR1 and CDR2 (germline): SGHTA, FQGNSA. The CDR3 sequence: CASSLGGLNTGELFF. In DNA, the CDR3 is TGTGCCAGCAGCTTAGGGGGACTGAACACCGGGGAGCTGTTTTTT.

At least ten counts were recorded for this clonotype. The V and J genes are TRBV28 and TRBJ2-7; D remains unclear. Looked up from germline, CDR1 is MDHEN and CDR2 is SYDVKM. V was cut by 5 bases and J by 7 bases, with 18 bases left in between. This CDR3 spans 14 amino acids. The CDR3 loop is CASSETPPMGEQYF. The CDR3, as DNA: TGTGCCAGCAGTGAGACTCCCCCCATGGGGGAGCAGTACTTC.

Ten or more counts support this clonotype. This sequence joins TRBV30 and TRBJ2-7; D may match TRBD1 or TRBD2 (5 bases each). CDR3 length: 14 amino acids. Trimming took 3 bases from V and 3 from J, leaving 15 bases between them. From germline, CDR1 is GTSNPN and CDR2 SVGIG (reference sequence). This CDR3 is CAWRGDRDLYEQYF. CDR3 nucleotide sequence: TGTGCCTGGAGGGGGGACCGGGACCTCTACGAGCAGTACTTC.

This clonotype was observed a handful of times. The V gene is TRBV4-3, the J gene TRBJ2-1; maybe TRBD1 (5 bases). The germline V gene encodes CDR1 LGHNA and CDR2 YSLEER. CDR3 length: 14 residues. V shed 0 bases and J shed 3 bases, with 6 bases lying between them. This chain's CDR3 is CASSQDRVYNEQFF. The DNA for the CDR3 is TGCGCCAGCAGCCAAGACAGGGTCTACAATGAGCAGTTCTTC.

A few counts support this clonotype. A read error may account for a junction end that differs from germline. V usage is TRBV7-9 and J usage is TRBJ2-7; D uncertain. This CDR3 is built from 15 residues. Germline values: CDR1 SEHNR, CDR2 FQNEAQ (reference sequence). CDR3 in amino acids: CASSPPGHLNYEQHF. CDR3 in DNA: TGTGCCAGCAGCCCCCCCGGGCACCTGAACTACGAGCAGCACTTC.